This T cell receptor beta chain was identified in a study of blood T cells in healthy people across ages. Findings and limits, study-wide: No conclusive comparison of naive versus antigen-experienced cells was possible with unsorted PBMCs.

Using a J-beta primer mix together with a sample-barcoded 5' primer, a second PCR was run for roughly 7 to 12 cycles. TCRdb used MiXCR to reprocess the 5' RACE reads, holding one entry per CDR3 protein. This table holds about 930,000 distinct CDR3 sequences, under 35% found once. Note on this clonotype: What it recognizes is unknown.

The CDR3 is 16 amino acids. Trimming at V came to 2 bases and at J to 3 bases, leaving 6 bases not matched to a gene. Germline-derived CDR1 and CDR2 are SGHRS and YFSETQ. The sample was also linked to a second study, of T cells of mothers and their children.

J is TRBJ2-5 and V is TRBV5-1; 11 bases are shared with TRBD2. Sequencing was performed on blood. This receptor was identified in a woman in her 40s in good health. The CDR3 is CASSFSGTSGKETQYF. For the CDR3, the DNA is TGCGCCAGCAGCTTCTCCGGGACTAGCGGTAAAGAGACCCAGTACTTC.